Given below is one T cell receptor beta chain in context. Arm-PCR of CDR3 regions and iRepertoire HTBI primers were the basis on which TCR beta libraries were built. TCRdb re-derived calls from the multiplex PCR reads in MiXCR, one entry per CDR3 protein. The sample lists 600,000 to 800,000 distinct CDR3 sequences, 30% occurring once. These data are taken from a study of regulatory T cells in long-lasting Graves disease. This CDR3 comprises 14 residues. CDR1 is MNHEY and CDR2 is SVGEGT in the germline V gene. V gave up 5 bases and J gave up 5 bases, with 16 bases separating them. This sample's time point: persistent/refractory GD, antithyroid drugs over 5 years with positive TRAb. Scientists built the TCR library using RNA that was extracted from PBMCs.

This specimen consisted of peripheral blood mononuclear cells (PBMCs), obtained when the disease was refractory, from a patient treated with antithyroid drugs. The chain is built from TRBV6-2 or TRBV6-3 and TRBJ2-7; the D is unclear. The receptor comes from a female donor with Graves disease. The CDR3 DNA reads as TGTGCCAGCAGTGTGGCAGCAGTACTACACGAGCAGTACTTC. Translated, it gives CASSVAAVLHEQYF.